This T cell receptor beta chain was captured by sequencing in a study of blood T cell repertoires in COVID-19. On the study more broadly: Both acute and convalescent COVID-19 samples were obtained from the United States, Italy and Spain. T cells, B-cell-depleted T cells, or PBMCs provided the cDNA or gDNA that served as material.

This clone was observed at least ten times. Original processing notes: Using reference gene primer amplification, nucleated cell counts were estimated. Only in-frame clones appear in the TCRdb table, and some are missing; sequencing was by immunoSEQ multiplex PCR. Clone size and V and J calls were adopted from that table, with D and trimming inferred from the DNA. The data show tens of thousands of clones, approximately 76% seen once. The CDR3 is 13 residues long. Trimming took 7 bases from V and 9 from J; bases not matched to a gene: 9. In germline, CDR1 is MNHEY, CDR2 SMNVEV (reference sequence). Sample: peripheral blood. The sequence came from a man in his 70s with active or convalescent COVID-19. This rearrangement joins TRBV27 to TRBJ2-7; 10 bases fit TRBD2. The CDR3, as DNA: TGTGCCAGCACTTGGGAGCGGGGGGGCGTGCAGTACTTC. Its translation: CASTWERGGVQYF.